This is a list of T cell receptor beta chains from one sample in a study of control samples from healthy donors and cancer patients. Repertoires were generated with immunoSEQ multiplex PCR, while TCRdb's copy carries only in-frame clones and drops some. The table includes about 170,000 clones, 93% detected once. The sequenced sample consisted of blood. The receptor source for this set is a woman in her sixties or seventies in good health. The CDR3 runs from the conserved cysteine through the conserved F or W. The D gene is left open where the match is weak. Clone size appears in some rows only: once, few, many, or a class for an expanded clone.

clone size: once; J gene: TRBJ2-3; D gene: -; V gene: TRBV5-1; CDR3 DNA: TGCGCCAGCAGCCTCGACACAGATACGCAGTATTTT; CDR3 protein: CASSLDTDTQYF
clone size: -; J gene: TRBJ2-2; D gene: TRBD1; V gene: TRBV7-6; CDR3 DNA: TGTGCCAGCAGCTTGCGACAGGGTCCGAACACCGGGGAGCTGTTTTTT; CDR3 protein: CASSLRQGPNTGELFF
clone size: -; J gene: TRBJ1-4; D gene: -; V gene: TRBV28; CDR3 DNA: TGTGCCAGCAGTTTAGGGCAGGCTAATGAAAAACTGTTTTTT; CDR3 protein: CASSLGQANEKLFF
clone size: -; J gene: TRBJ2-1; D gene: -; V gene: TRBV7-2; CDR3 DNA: TGTGCCAGCAGCTTAGGGACGGCGGGGAGCTCCTACAATGAGCAGTTCTTC; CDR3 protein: CASSLGTAGSSYNEQFF
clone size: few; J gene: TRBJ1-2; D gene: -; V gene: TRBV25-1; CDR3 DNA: TGTGCCAGCAGTGATGCCGGACCGGTGGCGGCCCGTGGCTACACCTTC; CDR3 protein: CASSDAGPVAARGYTF
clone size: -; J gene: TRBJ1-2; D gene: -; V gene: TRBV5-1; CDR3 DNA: TGCGCCAGCAGCGCCCGGGACGAAGGAAACTATGGCTACACCTTC; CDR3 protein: CASSARDEGNYGYTF
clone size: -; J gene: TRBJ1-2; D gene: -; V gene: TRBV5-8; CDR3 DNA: TGTGCCAGCAGCTTGGCTCGGGACTATGGCTACACCTTC; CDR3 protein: CASSLARDYGYTF
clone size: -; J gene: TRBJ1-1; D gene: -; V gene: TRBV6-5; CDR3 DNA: TGTGCCAGCAGCAGACAAGAGAACACTGAAGCTTTCTTT; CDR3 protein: CASSRQENTEAFF
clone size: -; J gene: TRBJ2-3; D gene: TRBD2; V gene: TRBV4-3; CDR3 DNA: TGCGCCAGCGCGCAAGGCGGGGGAGACACAGATACGCAGTATTTT; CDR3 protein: CASAQGGGDTDTQYF
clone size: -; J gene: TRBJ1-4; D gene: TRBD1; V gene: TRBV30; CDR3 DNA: TGTGCCTGGGCGGGACAGGGTAATGAAAAACTGTTTTTT; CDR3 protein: CAWAGQGNEKLFF
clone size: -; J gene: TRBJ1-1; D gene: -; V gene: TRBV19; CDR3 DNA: TGTGCCAGTAGTCCCGGGACGCCAAACACTGAAGCTTTCTTT; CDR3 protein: CASSPGTPNTEAFF
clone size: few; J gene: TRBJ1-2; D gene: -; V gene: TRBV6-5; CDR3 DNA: TGTGCCAGCAGTTACTCTCTCCAGGGGAACTATGGCTACACCTTC; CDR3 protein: CASSYSLQGNYGYTF
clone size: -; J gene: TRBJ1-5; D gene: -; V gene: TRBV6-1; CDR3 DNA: TGTGCCAGCAGTGTACGTGGAGACAGTAGCAATCAGCCCCAGCATTTT; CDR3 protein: CASSVRGDSSNQPQHF
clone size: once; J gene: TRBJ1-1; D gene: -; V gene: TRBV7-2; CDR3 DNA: TGTGCCAGCAGCTTAGAGCACGGGTCTGAAGCTTTCTTT; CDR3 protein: CASSLEHGSEAFF
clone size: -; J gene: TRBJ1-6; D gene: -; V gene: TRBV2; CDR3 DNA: TGTGCCAGCAGTGTCGTTATCTATAATTCACCCCTCCACTTT; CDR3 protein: CASSVVIYNSPLHF
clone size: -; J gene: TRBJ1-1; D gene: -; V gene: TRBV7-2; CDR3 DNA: TGTGCCAGCAGCTTAGAAGCCACTGAAGCTTTCTTT; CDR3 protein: CASSLEATEAFF
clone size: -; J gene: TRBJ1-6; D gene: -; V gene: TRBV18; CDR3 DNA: TGTGCCAGCTCACCAGCAGAATGGGCCAGTAATTCACCCCTCCACTTT; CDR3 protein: CASSPAEWASNSPLHF
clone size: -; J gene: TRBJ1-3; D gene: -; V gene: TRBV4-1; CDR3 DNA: TGCGCCAGCAGCCAAGCCCGAGACTCTGGAAACACCATATATTTT; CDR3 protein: CASSQARDSGNTIYF
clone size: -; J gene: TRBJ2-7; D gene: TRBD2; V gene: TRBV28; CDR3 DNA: TGTGCCAGCAGACCAACTAGCGGGGGGGCCTTTGAGCAGTACTTC; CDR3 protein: CASRPTSGGAFEQYF
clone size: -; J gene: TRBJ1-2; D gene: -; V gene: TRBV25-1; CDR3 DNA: TGTGCCAGCAGCCTTTACGCGGGACCCCGGAGCTATGGCTACACCTTC; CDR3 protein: CASSLYAGPRSYGYTF
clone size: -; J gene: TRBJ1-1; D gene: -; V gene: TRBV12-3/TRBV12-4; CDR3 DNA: TGTGCCAGCAGTTTACAGGGCAACACTGAAGCTTTCTTT; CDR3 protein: CASSLQGNTEAFF
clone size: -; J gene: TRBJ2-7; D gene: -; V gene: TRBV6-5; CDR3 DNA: TGTGCCAGCAGTTACTCAAGGGGCTACGAGCAGTACTTC; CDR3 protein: CASSYSRGYEQYF
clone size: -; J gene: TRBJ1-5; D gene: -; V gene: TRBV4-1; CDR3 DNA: TGCGCCAGCAGCCAAGGGACATTCGTAATCAATCAGCCCCAGCATTTT; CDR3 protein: CASSQGTFVINQPQHF
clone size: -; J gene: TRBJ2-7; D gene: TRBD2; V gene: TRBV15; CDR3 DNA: TGTGCCACCAGCAGGGGACTAGCGGGGCCTCAGGGGGGCGAGCAGTACTTC; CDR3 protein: CATSRGLAGPQGGEQYF
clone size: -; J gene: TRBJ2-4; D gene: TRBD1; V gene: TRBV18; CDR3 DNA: TGTGCCAGCTCACCACCGACAGGGGGAAACATTCAGTACTTC; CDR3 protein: CASSPPTGGNIQYF
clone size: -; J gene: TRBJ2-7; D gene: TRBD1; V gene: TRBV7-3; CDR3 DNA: TGTGCCAGCAGCTTAACGCTGGACAGGGTAGACGAGCAGTACTTC; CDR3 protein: CASSLTLDRVDEQYF
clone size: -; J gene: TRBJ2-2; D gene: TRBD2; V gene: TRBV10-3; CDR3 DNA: TGTGCCATCAACGGCGGGGGGGCCGGCACCGGGGAGCTGTTTTTT; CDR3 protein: CAINGGGAGTGELFF
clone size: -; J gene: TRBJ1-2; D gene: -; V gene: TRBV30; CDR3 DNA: TGTGCCTGGAGTGTGAGGACACCTGTTAACTATGGCTACACCTTC; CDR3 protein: CAWSVRTPVNYGYTF
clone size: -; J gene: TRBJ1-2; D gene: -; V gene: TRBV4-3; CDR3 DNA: TGCGCCAGCAGCCAAGGGGATTGGGGCTACACCTTC; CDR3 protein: CASSQGDWGYTF
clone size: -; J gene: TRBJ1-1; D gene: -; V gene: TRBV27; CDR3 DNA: TGTGCCAGCAGTCATAGGCGGGGGGGCTCGGACACTGAAGCTTTCTTT; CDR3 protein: CASSHRRGGSDTEAFF
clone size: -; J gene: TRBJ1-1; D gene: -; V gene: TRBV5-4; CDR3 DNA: TGTGCCAGCAGCTTGGATTTCCCAACTGAAGCTTTCTTT; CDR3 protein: CASSLDFPTEAFF
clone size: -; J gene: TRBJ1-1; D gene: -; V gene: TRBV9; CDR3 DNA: TGTGCCAGCAGCCAAACCCTATCACAGGAAACTGAAGCTTTCTTT; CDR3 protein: CASSQTLSQETEAFF
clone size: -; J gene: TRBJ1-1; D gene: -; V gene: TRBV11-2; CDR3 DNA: TGTGCCAGCAGCCTCAGGGGTACGGGTGAAGCTTTCTTT; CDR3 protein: CASSLRGTGEAFF
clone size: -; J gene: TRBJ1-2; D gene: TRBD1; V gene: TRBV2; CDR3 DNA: TGTGCCAGCAGTCGACAGGGAGACTATGGCTACACCTTC; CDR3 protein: CASSRQGDYGYTF
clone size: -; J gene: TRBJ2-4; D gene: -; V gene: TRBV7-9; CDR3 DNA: TGTGCCAGCAGCTTAGCAGGGGCTGCCAAAAACATTCAGTACTTC; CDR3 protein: CASSLAGAAKNIQYF
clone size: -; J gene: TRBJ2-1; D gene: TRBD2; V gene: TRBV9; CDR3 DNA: TGTGCCAGCAGCGTAGCTCCGGGGGGGGCCTACAATGAGCAGTTCTTC; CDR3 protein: CASSVAPGGAYNEQFF
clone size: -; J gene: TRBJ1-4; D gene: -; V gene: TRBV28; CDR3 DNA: TGTGCCAGCTCCCTTCGCCTTGAAAAACTGTTTTTT; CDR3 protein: CASSLRLEKLFF
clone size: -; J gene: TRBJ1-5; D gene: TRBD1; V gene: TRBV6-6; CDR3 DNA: TGTGCCAGCAGTACGGTACAGGGGGGAACTCAGCCCCAGCATTTT; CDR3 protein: CASSTVQGGTQPQHF
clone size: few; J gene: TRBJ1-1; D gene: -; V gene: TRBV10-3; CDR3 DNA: TGTGCCATCAGTGGAGTAGGGGATCTCTTTAACACTGAAGCTTTCTTT; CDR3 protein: CAISGVGDLFNTEAFF
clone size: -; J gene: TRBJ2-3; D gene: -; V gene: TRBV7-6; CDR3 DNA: TGTGCCAGCAGATCTCAGGGTGGTACGCAGTATTTT; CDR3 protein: CASRSQGGTQYF
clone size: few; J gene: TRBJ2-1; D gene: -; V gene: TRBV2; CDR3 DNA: TGTGCCAGCAGAAAGAGCCAGGGGGGATACAATGAGCAGTTCTTC; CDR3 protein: CASRKSQGGYNEQFF
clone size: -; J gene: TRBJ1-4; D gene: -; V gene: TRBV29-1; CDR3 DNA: TGCAGCGTTGAGGGGCAGCTTAATGAAAAACTGTTTTTT; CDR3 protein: CSVEGQLNEKLFF
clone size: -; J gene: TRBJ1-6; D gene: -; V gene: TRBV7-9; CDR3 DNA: TGTGCCAGCAGCTCTCAGGGCTCCTATAATTCACCCCTCCACTTT; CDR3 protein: CASSSQGSYNSPLHF
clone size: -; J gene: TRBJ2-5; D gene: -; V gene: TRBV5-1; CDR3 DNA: TGCGCCAGCAGCTGGGTTGGGGGACAAGAGACCCAGTACTTC; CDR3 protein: CASSWVGGQETQYF
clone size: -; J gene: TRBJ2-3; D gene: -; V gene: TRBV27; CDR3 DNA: TGTGCCAGCAGTCCCCCCCCCGGGATTTCGGTAACAGATACGCAGTATTTT; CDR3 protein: CASSPPPGISVTDTQYF
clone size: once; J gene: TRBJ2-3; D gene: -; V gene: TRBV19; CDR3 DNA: TGTGCCAGTCGGGCGATATACGGCAGGGTAGGGTCTAGCACAGATACGCAGTATTTT; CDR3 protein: CASRAIYGRVGSSTDTQYF
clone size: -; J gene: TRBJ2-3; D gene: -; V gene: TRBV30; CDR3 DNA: TGTGCCTGGAGTGTGGTGATCACAGATACGCAGTATTTT; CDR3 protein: CAWSVVITDTQYF